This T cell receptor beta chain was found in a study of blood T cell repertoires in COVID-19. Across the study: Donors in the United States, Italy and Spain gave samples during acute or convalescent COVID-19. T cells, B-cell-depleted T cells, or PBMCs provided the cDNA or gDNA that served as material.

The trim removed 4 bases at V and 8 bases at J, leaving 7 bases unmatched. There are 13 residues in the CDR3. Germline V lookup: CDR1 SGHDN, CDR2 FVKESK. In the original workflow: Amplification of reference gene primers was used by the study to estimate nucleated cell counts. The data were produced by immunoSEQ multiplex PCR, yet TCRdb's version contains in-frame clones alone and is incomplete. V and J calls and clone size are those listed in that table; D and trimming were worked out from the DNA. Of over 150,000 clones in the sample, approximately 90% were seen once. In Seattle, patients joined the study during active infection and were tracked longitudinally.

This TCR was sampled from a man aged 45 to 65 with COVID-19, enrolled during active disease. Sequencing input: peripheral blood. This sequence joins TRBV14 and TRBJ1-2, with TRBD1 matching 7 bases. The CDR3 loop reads CASSPGQSVGYTF. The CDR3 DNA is TGTGCCAGCAGCCCGGGACAGAGTGTGGGCTACACCTTC.